This T cell receptor beta chain stems from a study of CD4+ T cells in melanoma. Broader study findings: In melanoma, neoantigen-specific CD4+ T cells reportedly differed in differentiation state. CD8+ T cell, macrophage and B cell function reportedly correlated with neoantigen-specific CD4+ T cells.

Concerning this clone: Its antigen is unidentified. One junction end does not reproduce the germline sequence, and a read error may be involved.

Assay used: immunoSEQ multiplex PCR; TCRdb lists only in-frame clones, some missing. Here the sample spans about 4,500 clones, more than 50% being singletons. This receptor was identified in a human donor with melanoma. The specimen sequenced was cells from a culture (not recorded whether cultured in vitro).

The DNA for the CDR3 is TGTGCCAGCAGCTTTGACGGAACCTACGGGCAGTACTTC. As protein: CASSFDGTYGQYF. The rearrangement joins TRBV5-5 to TRBJ2-7; D remains unclear. The CDR3 has 13 residues. Germline V gene sequence: CDR1 SGHKS, CDR2 YYEKEE (reference sequence).